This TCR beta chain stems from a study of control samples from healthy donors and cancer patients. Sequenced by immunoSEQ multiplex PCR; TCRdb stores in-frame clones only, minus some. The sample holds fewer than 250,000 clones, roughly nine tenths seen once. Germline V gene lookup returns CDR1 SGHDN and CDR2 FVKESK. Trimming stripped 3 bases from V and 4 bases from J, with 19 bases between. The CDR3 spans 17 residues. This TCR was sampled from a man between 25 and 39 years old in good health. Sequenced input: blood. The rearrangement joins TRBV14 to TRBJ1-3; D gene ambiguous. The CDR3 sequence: CASSQINSRRGGNTIYF. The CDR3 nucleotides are TGTGCCAGCAGCCAGATCAACTCCCGGCGCGGGGGAAACACCATATATTTT.